This T cell receptor (beta chain) originates from a study of glioma-infiltrating T cells after dendritic cell vaccination. General study findings and limits: The cohort had few patients with full blood and tumor sets.

Regarding this clone: As yet, its antigen is unknown.

Using immunoSEQ multiplex PCR, the repertoire was profiled, and TCRdb retains in-frame clones only, with some absent. This table has around 89,000 clones, 86% appearing once. Germline V gene lookup returns CDR1 MNHNS and CDR2 SASEGT. V lost 4 bases and J lost 4; bases outside the gene matches: 1. The CDR3 totals 13 residues. The material was blood, obtained before dendritic cell vaccination. The TCR sequence derives from a human donor with glioblastoma. V usage is TRBV6-1 and J usage is TRBJ1-5; TRBD1 agrees at 7 bases. CDR3 in amino acids: CASSGDSNQPQHF. The DNA for the CDR3 is TGTGCCAGCAGTGGGGACAGTAATCAGCCCCAGCATTTT.